This is a list of T cell receptor beta chains from one sample in a study of blood T cells in healthy people across ages. TCRdb itself ran the 5' RACE reads through MiXCR, one entry per CDR3 protein. The sample contains just over 800,000 distinct CDR3 sequences, about 62% of which appear only once. Material: blood. The receptors originated from a man younger than 40 in good health. The conserved cysteine and the conserved F or W are not part of the CDR3 here.

v_gene: TRBV29-1; j_gene: TRBJ1-2; CDR3aa: SVRDTGWNGYT
v_gene: TRBV3-1; j_gene: TRBJ2-1; CDR3aa: ASSQEGGSSYNEQF
v_gene: TRBV2; j_gene: TRBJ2-7; CDR3aa: ASSVLAGKSSYEQY
v_gene: TRBV11-1; j_gene: TRBJ2-3; CDR3aa: ASSLAPGLAGGNPSTDTQY
v_gene: TRBV7-2; j_gene: TRBJ1-2; CDR3aa: ASSFDRDNYGYT
v_gene: TRBV20-1; j_gene: TRBJ1-2; CDR3aa: SATDRRDYGYI
v_gene: TRBV6-5; j_gene: TRBJ2-1; CDR3aa: ATALGQTERYNEQF
v_gene: TRBV28; j_gene: TRBJ1-5; CDR3aa: ASGSASNQPQH
v_gene: TRBV7-3; j_gene: TRBJ2-6; CDR3aa: ASSFPGSGANVLT
v_gene: TRBV2; j_gene: TRBJ2-6; CDR3aa: ASSETLGAGANVLT
v_gene: TRBV6-2/TRBV6-3; j_gene: .; CDR3aa: ASSPWGHFLYNEQF
v_gene: TRBV5-1; j_gene: TRBJ2-5; CDR3aa: ASSPGAGQETQY
v_gene: TRBV24-1; j_gene: TRBJ1-2; CDR3aa: ATSDSLKAGYT
v_gene: TRBV2; j_gene: TRBJ2-1; CDR3aa: ASSGLAGPNEQF
v_gene: TRBV24-1; j_gene: TRBJ2-1; CDR3aa: ATSDSSGSGRNEQF
v_gene: TRBV12-5; j_gene: TRBJ1-4; CDR3aa: ASGLVLGPSNEKLF
v_gene: TRBV27; j_gene: TRBJ2-7; CDR3aa: ASSLMAGPYEQY
v_gene: TRBV12-3/TRBV12-4; j_gene: TRBJ1-2; CDR3aa: ASSGGGLSYGYT
v_gene: TRBV10-3; j_gene: TRBJ2-1; CDR3aa: AISGGTGTYNEQF
v_gene: TRBV3-1; j_gene: TRBJ2-7; CDR3aa: ASSQEVLPTYEQY
v_gene: TRBV29-1; j_gene: TRBJ2-3; CDR3aa: SVDGVAGENTDTQY
v_gene: TRBV7-9; j_gene: TRBJ1-1; CDR3aa: ASSWTAEAF
v_gene: TRBV4-3; j_gene: .; CDR3aa: TSSQRTDYEQY
v_gene: TRBV7-2; j_gene: TRBJ2-2; CDR3aa: ASSLAVLAGGHGGELF
v_gene: TRBV29-1; j_gene: TRBJ2-7; CDR3aa: SVIGQVYEQY
v_gene: TRBV9; j_gene: TRBJ2-1; CDR3aa: ASSVSGGGANNEQF
v_gene: TRBV20-1; j_gene: TRBJ2-5; CDR3aa: SAFSGAGGETQY
v_gene: TRBV28; j_gene: TRBJ2-6; CDR3aa: ASSFRQGISGANVLT
v_gene: TRBV6-6; j_gene: TRBJ2-5; CDR3aa: ASSYLDRGETQY
v_gene: TRBV4-2; j_gene: TRBJ1-4; CDR3aa: ASSLNTGSREKLF
v_gene: TRBV18; j_gene: TRBJ2-5; CDR3aa: ASSPPAEFQETQY
v_gene: TRBV12-3/TRBV12-4; j_gene: TRBJ2-1; CDR3aa: ASSFRQGGEEQF
v_gene: TRBV4-3; j_gene: TRBJ2-5; CDR3aa: ASSPDSAGRTGTQY
v_gene: TRBV27; j_gene: TRBJ2-7; CDR3aa: ASSLSTGARYEQY
v_gene: TRBV29-1; j_gene: TRBJ2-7; CDR3aa: SVEGLSGRVSYEQY
v_gene: TRBV10-3; j_gene: TRBJ2-7; CDR3aa: ATESGTSYEQY
v_gene: TRBV7-2; j_gene: TRBJ2-7; CDR3aa: ASSPGSGSYEQY
v_gene: TRBV11-2; j_gene: TRBJ2-7; CDR3aa: ASSLAAQNYEQY
v_gene: TRBV2; j_gene: TRBJ1-6; CDR3aa: ASNGQGTSPLH